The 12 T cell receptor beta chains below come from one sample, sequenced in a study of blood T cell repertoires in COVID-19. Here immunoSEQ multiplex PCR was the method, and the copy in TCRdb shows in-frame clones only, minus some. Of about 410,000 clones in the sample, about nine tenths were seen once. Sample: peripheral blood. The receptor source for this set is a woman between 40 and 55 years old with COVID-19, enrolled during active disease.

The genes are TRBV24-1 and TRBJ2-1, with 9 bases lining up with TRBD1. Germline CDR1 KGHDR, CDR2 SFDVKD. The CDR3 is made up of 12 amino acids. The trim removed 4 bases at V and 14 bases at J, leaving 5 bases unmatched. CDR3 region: CATSESGTGKFF. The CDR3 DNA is TGTGCCACCAGTGAGTCGGGGACAGGGAAGTTCTTC.

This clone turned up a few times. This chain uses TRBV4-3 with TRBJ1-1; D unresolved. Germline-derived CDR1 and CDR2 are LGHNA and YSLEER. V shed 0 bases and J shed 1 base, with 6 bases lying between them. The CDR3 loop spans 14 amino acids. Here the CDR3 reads CASSQDPTNTEAFF. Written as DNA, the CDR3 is TGCGCCAGCAGCCAAGATCCTACGAACACTGAAGCTTTCTTT.

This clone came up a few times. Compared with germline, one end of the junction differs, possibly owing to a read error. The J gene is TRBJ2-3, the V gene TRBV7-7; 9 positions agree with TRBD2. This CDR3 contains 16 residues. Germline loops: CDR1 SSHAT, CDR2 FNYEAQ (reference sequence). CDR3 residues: CASSPSPSGGTDTQYF. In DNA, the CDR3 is TGTGCTAGCAGCCCTTCTCCTAGCGGGGGCACAGATACGCAGTATTTT.

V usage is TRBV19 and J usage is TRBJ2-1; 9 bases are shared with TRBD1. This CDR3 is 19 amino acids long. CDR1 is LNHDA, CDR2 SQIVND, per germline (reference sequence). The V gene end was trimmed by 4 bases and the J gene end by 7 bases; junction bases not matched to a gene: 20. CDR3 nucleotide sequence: TGTGCCAGTAGTACCCCGGACAGGGGTTTGTATAATATTGGTAATGAGCAGTTCTTC. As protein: CASSTPDRGLYNIGNEQFF.

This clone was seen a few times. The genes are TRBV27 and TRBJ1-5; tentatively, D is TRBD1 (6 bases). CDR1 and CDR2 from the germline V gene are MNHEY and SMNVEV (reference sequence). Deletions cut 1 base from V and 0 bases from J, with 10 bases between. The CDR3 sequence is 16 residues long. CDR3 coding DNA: TGTGCCAGCAGTTTATGGGGGCCCGCTAGCAATCAGCCCCAGCATTTT. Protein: CASSLWGPASNQPQHF.

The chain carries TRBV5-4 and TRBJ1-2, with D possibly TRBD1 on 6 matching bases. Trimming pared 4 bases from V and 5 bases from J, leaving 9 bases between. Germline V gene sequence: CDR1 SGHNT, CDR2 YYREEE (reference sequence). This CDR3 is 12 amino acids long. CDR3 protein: CASSPQGYGYTF. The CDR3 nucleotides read TGTGCCAGCAGCCCCCAGGGGTATGGCTACACCTTC.

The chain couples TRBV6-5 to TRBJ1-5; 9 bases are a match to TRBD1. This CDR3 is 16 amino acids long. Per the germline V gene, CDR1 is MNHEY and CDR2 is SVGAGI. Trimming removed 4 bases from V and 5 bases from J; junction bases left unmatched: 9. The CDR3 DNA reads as TGTGCCAGCAGTTCGTCCCGGGACAGGGATCATCAGCCCCAGCATTTT. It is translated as CASSSSRDRDHQPQHF.

CDR3 protein: CASSQDQGANAVYGYTF. In DNA form, the CDR3 reads TGTGCCAGCAGCCAAGATCAGGGGGCCAATGCGGTCTATGGCTACACCTTC. V gene TRBV14 combines with J gene TRBJ1-2; 8 nucleotides line up with TRBD1. The CDR3 sequence is 17 residues long. Germline V gene sequence: CDR1 SGHDN, CDR2 FVKESK. Trimming cost V 0 bases and J 4 bases; bases outside gene matches: 10.

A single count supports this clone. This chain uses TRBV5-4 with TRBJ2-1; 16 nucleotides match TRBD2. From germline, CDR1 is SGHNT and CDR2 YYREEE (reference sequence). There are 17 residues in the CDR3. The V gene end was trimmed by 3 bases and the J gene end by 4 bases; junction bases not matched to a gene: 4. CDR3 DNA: TGTGCCAGCAGCTGGGCGGGACTAGCGGGAGGGTACAATGAGCAGTTCTTC. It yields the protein CASSWAGLAGGYNEQFF.

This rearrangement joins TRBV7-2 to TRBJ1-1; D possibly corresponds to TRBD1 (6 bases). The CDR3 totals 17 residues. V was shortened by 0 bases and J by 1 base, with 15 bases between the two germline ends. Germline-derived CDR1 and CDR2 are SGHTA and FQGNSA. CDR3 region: CASSLALLDRSNTEAFF. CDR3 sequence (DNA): TGTGCCAGCAGCTTAGCGCTTTTAGACAGGTCGAACACTGAAGCTTTCTTT.

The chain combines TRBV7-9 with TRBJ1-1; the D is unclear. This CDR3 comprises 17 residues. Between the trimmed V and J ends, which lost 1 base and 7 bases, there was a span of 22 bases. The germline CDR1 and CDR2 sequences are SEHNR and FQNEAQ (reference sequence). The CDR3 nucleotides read TGTGCCAGCAGCTTAGGAGATTATAGGAGACGAAGCCTTGAAGCTTTCTTT. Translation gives CASSLGDYRRRSLEAFF.

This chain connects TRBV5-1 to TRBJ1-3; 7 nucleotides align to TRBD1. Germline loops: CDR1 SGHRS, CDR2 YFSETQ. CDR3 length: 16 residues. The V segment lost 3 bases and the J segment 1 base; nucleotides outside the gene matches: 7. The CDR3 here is CASSSMTGLSGNTIYF. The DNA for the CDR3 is TGCGCCAGCAGCTCGATGACAGGGCTGTCTGGAAACACCATATATTTT.